Following are 20 T cell receptor beta chains from one sample sequenced in a study of vaccination and CD4 T cells after COVID-19. The Oncomine TCR Beta short-read assay sequenced DNA from cultured CD4+ T cells. Via MiXCR, TCRdb re-called the PCR reads, giving one row per CDR3 protein. Here the sample spans about 6,100 distinct CDR3 sequences, around two fifths being singletons. Their antigen targets remain unknown. Treatment described: approximately 10-day PBMC culture with coronavirus spike peptide pools or control peptides (ViraFEST assay). It was before the COVID-19 pandemic (2011-2018) that the unexposed donor's CD4+ T cells were collected. Sequencing was performed on CD4+ T cells from blood, cultured in vitro. The receptors derive from a human donor in good health.

The chain recombines TRBV10-3 with TRBJ1-5; a possible D gene is TRBD1 (6 bases). CDR1 is ENHRY and CDR2 is SYGVKD in the germline V gene. The V end was cut by 6 bases, the J end by 7 bases, with 13 bases between. The CDR3 is 13 amino acids. The CDR3 here is CAIRPGVGQPQHF. CDR3 coding DNA: TGTGCCATCAGACCAGGGGTCGGGCAGCCCCAGCATTTT.

This clonotype is medium-sized by share. The chain is built from TRBV20-1 and TRBJ1-2; a weak D match, TRBD1 (6 bases). Germline CDR1 is DFQATT and CDR2 is SNEGSKA (reference sequence). The V and J ends lost 6 bases and 1 base respectively, with 9 bases between them. This CDR3 has 12 amino acids. CDR3 sequence reads: CSASRGNYGYTF. CDR3 nucleotide sequence: TGCAGTGCCAGCAGGGGTAACTATGGCTACACCTTC.

There are a few counts of this clonotype. CDR3 region: CASSRDRGHHNEQFF. CDR3 nucleotides: TGTGCCAGCAGCAGAGACAGGGGGCACCACAATGAGCAGTTCTTC. The chain links TRBV7-3 to TRBJ2-1; TRBD1 matches at 10 bases. CDR3 length equals 15 residues. The V gene end was trimmed by 5 bases and the J gene end by 5 bases; junction bases not matched to a gene: 6. Germline CDR1 and CDR2: SGHTA and FQGTGA.

This CDR3 reads CATSRLGDSYNEQFF. For the CDR3, the DNA is TGTGCCACCAGCAGGCTAGGGGACTCCTACAATGAGCAGTTCTTC. This chain links TRBV15 with TRBJ2-1; D is perhaps TRBD1 (5 bases). Trimming left V 3 bases short and J 0 bases short, with 9 bases between. Germline V lookup: CDR1 LNHNV, CDR2 YYDKDF (reference sequence). This CDR3 region has 15 residues.

The V and J genes are TRBV5-8 and TRBJ1-5; D perhaps matches TRBD1 (5 bases). Trimming removed 4 bases at V and 4 bases at J, with 12 bases between. The CDR3 contains 14 residues. The germline CDR1 and CDR2 sequences are SGHTS and YDEGEE. The CDR3 region is CASSRPGGNQPQHF. CDR3 nucleotide sequence: TGTGCCAGCAGCCGCCCGGGGGGGAATCAGCCCCAGCATTTT.

The rearrangement links TRBV7-2 to TRBJ1-2; possible D gene TRBD1, 6 bases. CDR3 length: 15 residues. CDR1 is SGHTA, CDR2 FQGNSA, per germline. With 5 bases removed from V and 4 bases from J, the gap between germline ends came to 17 bases. The CDR3 spells CASSPFNPTGYGYTF. CDR3 DNA sequence: TGTGCCAGCAGCCCCTTCAATCCGACAGGCTATGGCTACACCTTC.

The V gene is TRBV6-1, the J gene TRBJ1-2, with D possibly TRBD1 on 6 matching bases. The CDR3 contains 14 residues. Per germline, CDR1 MNHNS and CDR2 SASEGT. Between the trimmed V and J ends, which lost 8 bases and 3 bases, there was a span of 16 bases. This CDR3 reads CASARDNAYYGYTF. The CDR3 nucleotides are TGTGCCAGCGCCCGGGACAACGCTTACTATGGCTACACCTTC.

This clonotype was observed a handful of times. The chain carries TRBV7-2 and TRBJ1-5, with D uncertain. Germline assignment: CDR1 SGHTA and CDR2 FQGNSA. Trimming pared 5 bases from V and 7 bases from J, leaving 15 bases between. The CDR3 runs to 14 residues. CDR3 in DNA: TGTGCCAGCAGCCCCATAGTTAGCGGGCAGCCCCAGCATTTT. Its protein is CASSPIVSGQPQHF.

The chain carries TRBV7-3 and TRBJ2-2; the D is unclear. Germline V lookup: CDR1 SGHTA, CDR2 FQGTGA. Trimming took off 6 bases at V and 0 bases at J, with 8 bases between the two ends. The length of the CDR3 is 14 residues. CDR3 bases: TGTGCCAGCAGAGCTACTACGAACACCGGGGAGCTGTTTTTT. This sequence encodes CASRATTNTGELFF.

This clonotype came up a few times. This rearrangement joins TRBV7-2 to TRBJ2-7; D is possibly TRBD2 (6 bases). The CDR3 has 13 amino acids. Germline V gene lookup returns CDR1 SGHTA and CDR2 FQGNSA. Trimming pared 4 bases from V and 4 bases from J, leaving 11 bases between. CDR3 in DNA: TGTGCCAGCAGCTCCCAGGAGGGGTACGAGCAGTACTTC. Its protein is CASSSQEGYEQYF.

V is TRBV7-6 and J is TRBJ1-5; D remains ambiguous. Per the germline V gene, CDR1 is SGHVS and CDR2 is FNYEAQ. V was pared by 5 bases and J by 3 bases, with 17 bases between. There are 16 residues in the CDR3. The CDR3, as DNA: TGTGCCAGCAGCCCAAACCCCATCCGGGACAATCAGCCCCAGCATTTT. Its protein is CASSPNPIRDNQPQHF. Drawing the rest from reference TRBV7-6 and TRBJ1-5, the complete variable domain is GAGVSQSPRYKVTKRGQDVALRCDPISGHVSLYWYRQALGQGPEFLTYFNYEAQQDKSGLPNDRFSAERPEGSISTLTIQRTEQRDSAMYRCASSPNPIRDNQPQHFGDGTRLSIL.

There are a few counts of this clonotype. The chain recombines TRBV7-9 with TRBJ1-2; D unresolved. The germline V gene has CDR1 SEHNR and CDR2 FQNEAQ (reference sequence). Trimming took off 4 bases at V and 4 bases at J, with 13 bases between the two ends. This CDR3 has 14 residues. CDR3 loop: CASSYPSGSYGYTF. DNA for the CDR3: TGTGCCAGCAGCTATCCTTCCGGAAGCTATGGCTACACCTTC.

This chain joins TRBV6-1 and TRBJ1-2; TRBD1 might be the D (6 bases). Trimming removed 4 bases from V and 6 bases from J, with 9 bases in between. The CDR3 has 12 residues. CDR1 is MNHNS and CDR2 is SASEGT in the germline V gene. The CDR3 coding sequence is TGTGCCAGCAGTGTGTCAGGGGATGGCTACACCTTC. Translating gives CASSVSGDGYTF.

This rearrangement joins TRBV11-1 to TRBJ2-6, with unresolved D. The length of the CDR3 is 17 residues. V was shortened by 1 base and J by 0 bases, with 10 bases between the two germline ends. CDR1 and CDR2 from the germline V gene are SGHAT and FQDESV (reference sequence). The CDR3 loop reads CASSLGTGVSGANVLTF. DNA for the CDR3: TGTGCCAGCAGCTTAGGGACCGGAGTCTCTGGGGCCAACGTCCTGACTTTC.

The V gene is TRBV7-3, the J gene TRBJ2-1; D not resolved. This CDR3 spans 13 amino acids. V shed 2 bases and J shed 6 bases, with 8 bases lying between them. The germline gives CDR1 SGHTA, CDR2 FQGTGA. The CDR3 DNA sequence: TGTGCCAGCAGCTTAGCTAGAAGCAATGAGCAGTTCTTC. It codes for CASSLARSNEQFF. Supplemented by reference TRBV7-3 and TRBJ2-1, the full variable domain reads GAGVSQTPSNKVTEKGKYVELRCDPISGHTALYWYRQSLGQGPEFLIYFQGTGAADDSGLPNDRFFAVRPEGSVSTLKIQRTERGDSAVYLCASSLARSNEQFFGPGTRLTVL.

This clonotype showed up just once. The rearrangement uses TRBV7-9 and TRBJ1-1; 7 bases agree with TRBD1. This CDR3 comprises 14 residues. V lost 7 bases and J lost 6; bases outside the gene matches: 11. The V gene's germline CDR1 is SEHNR and CDR2 FQNEAQ (reference sequence). The CDR3 is CASTSSGGDAEAFF. The DNA of the CDR3 is TGTGCCAGCACCTCTTCAGGGGGAGACGCTGAAGCTTTCTTT.

The rearrangement joins TRBV29-1 to TRBJ1-2, with D unclear. Deletions cut 5 bases from V and 4 bases from J, with 11 bases between. This CDR3 region has 12 residues. The germline V gene has CDR1 SQVTM and CDR2 ANQGSEA. CDR3 sequence: CSVSETSYGYTF. CDR3 in DNA: TGCAGCGTTTCAGAGACGAGCTATGGCTACACCTTC.

This clonotype was detected only a few times. The chain is built from TRBV6-1 and TRBJ2-7, with a possible D match to TRBD1 (5 bases). V was shortened by 8 bases and J by 2 bases, with 13 bases between the two germline ends. The CDR3 consists of 13 residues. CDR1 and CDR2 from the germline V gene are MNHNS and SASEGT. Written as DNA, the CDR3 is TGTGCCAGCCAGGGCCTATCCCCCTACGAGCAGTACTTC. Amino acids: CASQGLSPYEQYF.

The J gene is TRBJ1-1, the V gene TRBV7-8; D unclear. Between the trimmed V and J ends, which lost 1 base and 0 bases, there was a span of 6 bases. The CDR3 spans 14 residues. The germline gives CDR1 SGHVS, CDR2 FQNEAQ. CDR3 bases: TGTGCCAGCAGCTTAGGGTTGCTGAACACTGAAGCTTTCTTT. Its translation: CASSLGLLNTEAFF. Supplemented by reference TRBV7-8 and TRBJ1-1, the full variable domain reads GAGVSQSPRYKVAKRGQDVALRCDPISGHVSLFWYQQALGQGPEFLTYFQNEAQLDKSGLPSDRFFAERPEGSVSTLKIQRTQQEDSAVYLCASSLGLLNTEAFFGQGTRLTVV.

This clonotype was seen more than once but under ten times. CDR3 in DNA: TGCAGTGCTAGTCTAGACGGAGACTATGGCTACACCTTC. Amino acid sequence: CSASLDGDYGYTF. The chain uses TRBV20-1 and TRBJ1-2; no definite D call. The germline V and J ends were trimmed by 3 bases and 3 bases, with 11 bases remaining between them. This CDR3 comprises 13 residues. Germline CDR1 DFQATT, CDR2 SNEGSKA (reference sequence).